These 28 T cell receptor beta chains were all obtained from the same sample, sequenced in a study of Graves' ophthalmopathy and Graves' hyperthyroidism. RNA transcripts yielded amplified TCR beta CDR3 regions. An initial RT-PCR round employing HTBI primers preceded a second-round multiplex PCR. A single record per CDR3 protein comes from TCRdb applying MiXCR to the multiplex PCR reads. In the table there are roughly 700,000 distinct CDR3 sequences, roughly 41% of which are singletons. Sequencing was carried out using peripheral blood. The receptors come from an adult man with Graves' ophthalmopathy.

The J gene is TRBJ1-5, the V gene TRBV20-1, with 8 nucleotides matching TRBD1. J lost 7 bases, V lost 3 bases, and 11 bases had no gene match. CDR1 and CDR2 from the germline V gene are DFQATT and SNEGSKA (reference sequence). This CDR3 comprises 15 residues. The CDR3 here is CSASRKTGANQPQHF. The DNA of the CDR3 is TGCAGTGCTAGCCGTAAGACAGGGGCTAACCAGCCCCAGCATTTT.

This clonotype was detected many times. V gene TRBV5-1 combines with J gene TRBJ2-5, with TRBD1 identical over 9 bases. This CDR3 is 14 amino acids long. V lost 4 bases and J lost 5; bases outside the gene matches: 6. From germline, CDR1 is SGHRS and CDR2 YFSETQ. The CDR3 DNA reads TGCGCCAGCAGCATCACAGGGGGCGAGGAGACCCAGTACTTC. Translating it yields CASSITGGEETQYF.

The chain has TRBV10-1 and TRBJ1-2; D may be TRBD1 (6 bases). The CDR3 is 14 residues long. The germline CDR1 and CDR2 sequences are WNHNN and SYGVQD (reference sequence). V was clipped by 7 bases and J by 8 bases, with 20 bases between them. The CDR3 spells CASKERGGGQGYTF. As DNA, the CDR3 is TGCGCCAGCAAAGAAAGGGGGGGGGGCCAGGGCTACACCTTC.

This clonotype was seen at least ten times. The rearrangement uses TRBV9 and TRBJ1-3; D unresolved. The CDR3 sequence is 12 residues long. Per germline, CDR1 SGDLS and CDR2 YYNGEE. Trimming stripped 0 bases from V and 2 bases from J, with 0 bases between. CDR3 in DNA: TGTGCCAGCAGCGTAGCTGGAAACACCATATATTTT. Encoded protein: CASSVAGNTIYF.

Concerning this clonotype itself: A much larger clone is a single base away; this may be a read error. This chain joins TRBV11-2 and TRBJ1-1, with a weak D call TRBD1 (6 bases). Germline assignment: CDR1 SGHAT and CDR2 FQNNGV. CDR3 size: 15 residues. CDR3 sequence reads: CAGSSGQPMNTEAFF. The CDR3 coding sequence is TGTGCCGGCAGCTCCGGACAGCCTATGAACACTGAAGCTTTCTTT.

This clonotype was counted a few times. The chain employs TRBV29-1 and TRBJ2-7; 7 bases fit TRBD1. Germline CDR1 SQVTM, CDR2 ANQGSEA. The CDR3 is 13 residues long. V was clipped by 7 bases and J by 5 bases; unmatched bases: 11. The CDR3 spells CSAVKQGGDEQYF. In DNA, the CDR3 is TGCAGCGCCGTTAAACAAGGGGGCGACGAGCAGTACTTC.

The genes are TRBV7-2 and TRBJ1-3; D unresolved. Germline values: CDR1 SGHTA, CDR2 FQGNSA. Trimming took off 6 bases at V and 0 bases at J, with 12 bases between the two ends. The CDR3 contains 15 residues. DNA of the CDR3: TGTGCCAGCAGTTCCAGTGTCAACTCTGGAAACACCATATATTTT. It codes for CASSSSVNSGNTIYF.

This clonotype was detected many times. The chain couples TRBV20-1 to TRBJ2-7; the D is unclear. Germline CDR1 reads DFQATT; CDR2 reads SNEGSKA (reference sequence). The CDR3 sequence is 11 residues long. Trimming cost V 2 bases and J 3 bases, with 5 bases left between them. The CDR3 is CSARSDYEQYF. The CDR3 region has the DNA TGCAGTGCTAGATCCGACTACGAGCAGTACTTC.

This clonotype occurred many times. The V call is TRBV9, the J call TRBJ2-5; 7 nucleotides agree with TRBD2. The trim removed 4 bases at V and 5 bases at J, leaving 5 bases unmatched. The CDR3 contains 13 residues. From germline, CDR1 is SGDLS and CDR2 YYNGEE. In DNA form, the CDR3 reads TGTGCCAGCAGCCCAGTGGGGGGGGAGACCCAGTACTTC. Encoded protein: CASSPVGGETQYF.

This clonotype has just a few counts. The V gene is TRBV20-1, the J gene TRBJ2-7; 13 positions match TRBD2. CDR1 is DFQATT, CDR2 SNEGSKA, per germline (reference sequence). CDR3 length: 14 amino acids. V lost 5 bases and J lost 5; bases outside the gene matches: 6. The CDR3 nucleotides are TGCAGTGCTCCGAGGACTAGCGGGAGCCACGAGCAGTACTTC. Translated: CSAPRTSGSHEQYF.

This clonotype was found many times. The chain employs TRBV7-9 and TRBJ2-7; D perhaps matches TRBD2 (5 bases). This CDR3 comprises 13 residues. Trimming pared 3 bases from V and 5 bases from J, leaving 11 bases between. Germline V gene sequence: CDR1 SEHNR, CDR2 FQNEAQ (reference sequence). The CDR3: CASSLSGRDEQYF. The CDR3 DNA is TGTGCCAGCAGCTTGAGCGGTCGGGACGAGCAGTACTTC.

This clonotype was detected a few times. The CDR3 region is CATSDGLAGNYNEQFF. DNA for the CDR3: TGTGCCACCAGTGATGGACTAGCGGGGAATTACAATGAGCAGTTCTTC. The V call is TRBV24-1, the J call TRBJ2-5, with TRBD2 identical over 12 bases. Judging by the DNA end, TRBJ2-1 fits better; the J call may be wrong. The CDR3 loop spans 16 amino acids. CDR1 is KGHDR, CDR2 SFDVKD, per germline.

The chain has TRBV13 and TRBJ2-3, with TRBD2 as a possible D gene (7 bases). The V gene's germline CDR1 is PRHDT and CDR2 FYEKMQ (reference sequence). Trimming shortened V by 5 bases and J by 0 bases, and 18 bases separated the two germline ends. The CDR3 loop spans 17 amino acids. CDR3 sequence (DNA): TGTGCCAGCAGCCCGGGAGGATACGGACAGAGCACAGATACGCAGTATTTT. The encoded protein is CASSPGGYGQSTDTQYF.

The table lists this clonotype with a count of one. A clone one base away is much larger, so this may be a read error. As DNA, the CDR3 is TGCAGCGTTGAAGCAGGGGCCTATGGCTACACCTTC. It yields the protein CSVEAGAYGYTF. The chain has TRBV29-1 and TRBJ1-2, with D tentatively TRBD1 (6 bases). The CDR3 spans 12 residues. The ends were cut back, 1 base at V and 4 bases at J, with 7 bases in the middle. The germline gives CDR1 SQVTM, CDR2 ANQGSEA.

Many counts were recorded for this clonotype. The chain recombines TRBV15 with TRBJ1-1; 8 bases line up with TRBD1. J was trimmed by 1 base and V by 4 bases; bases with no gene match: 5. The CDR3 has 15 amino acids. The germline V gene encodes CDR1 LNHNV and CDR2 YYDKDF (reference sequence). This CDR3 is CATSKAGTGNTEAFF. The CDR3 DNA reads as TGTGCCACCAGCAAAGCCGGGACAGGGAACACTGAAGCTTTCTTT.

This clonotype was counted between two and nine times. The CDR3 protein is CASSWGGSGNSPLHF. CDR3 coding DNA: TGTGCCAGCAGCTGGGGGGGGTCGGGTAATTCACCCCTCCACTTT. The chain carries TRBV7-2 and TRBJ1-6; D is possibly TRBD1 (5 bases). The V gene lost 4 bases and the J gene lost 6 bases, with 13 bases spanning the gap. CDR3 length: 15 residues. Germline lookup yields CDR1 SGHTA and CDR2 FQGNSA.

A few counts support this clonotype. This chain links TRBV6-5 with TRBJ1-6, with 10 bases aligning to TRBD1. This CDR3 has 14 residues. Trimming cost V 6 bases and J 10 bases; bases outside gene matches: 6. CDR1 and CDR2 from the germline V gene are MNHEY and SVGAGI. The CDR3 DNA reads TGTGCCAGCAGCCGGACAGGGGGTTACTCACCCCTCCACTTT. Amino acid sequence: CASSRTGGYSPLHF.

The table lists this clonotype with a few counts. The chain combines TRBV19 with TRBJ1-5, with D tentatively TRBD1 (6 bases). This CDR3 has 14 residues. Germline V lookup: CDR1 LNHDA, CDR2 SQIVND (reference sequence). V lost 9 bases and J lost 6, with 18 bases in between. The CDR3 sequence: CASGTQGLGQPQHF. DNA for the CDR3: TGTGCCAGCGGGACACAAGGGCTTGGTCAGCCCCAGCATTTT.

This clonotype occurred many times. The V and J genes are TRBV7-2 and TRBJ2-7; D tentatively reads TRBD1 or TRBD2 (7 bases each). Germline CDR1 and CDR2: SGHTA and FQGNSA. The germline V and J ends were trimmed by 5 bases and 2 bases, with 16 bases remaining between them. This CDR3 spans 15 amino acids. CDR3 coding DNA: TGTGCCAGCAGCCCTCAGGGGGGGCTTACCTACGAGCAGTACTTC. Translating it yields CASSPQGGLTYEQYF.

V is TRBV20-1 and J is TRBJ2-3, with 8 nucleotides matching TRBD2. V was clipped by 7 bases and J by 1 base; unmatched bases: 7. The CDR3 spans 14 residues. CDR1 and CDR2 from the germline V gene are DFQATT and SNEGSKA (reference sequence). CDR3 sequence: CSVLLAAGTDTQYF. The CDR3 bases are TGCAGTGTGTTACTAGCGGCTGGCACAGATACGCAGTATTTT.

To note about this clonotype: This may come from a read error, since a much larger clone is one base off. The chain carries TRBV15 and TRBJ2-7, with 8 nucleotides matching TRBD1. Per the germline V gene, CDR1 is LNHNV and CDR2 is YYDKDF (reference sequence). The CDR3 consists of 15 residues. The V segment lost 0 bases and the J segment 5 bases; nucleotides outside the gene matches: 6. CDR3 region: CATSREETGADEQYF. Here the CDR3 DNA reads TGTGCCACCAGCAGAGAGGAGACAGGGGCCGACGAGCAGTACTTC.

The genes are TRBV7-2 and TRBJ2-3; D call uncertain. The length of the CDR3 is 14 residues. V was shortened by 2 bases and J by 3 bases, with 9 bases between the two germline ends. The germline CDR1 and CDR2 sequences are SGHTA and FQGNSA. The CDR3 loop reads CASSLLGQTDTQYF. In nucleotides, the CDR3 is TGTGCCAGCAGCTTACTCGGCCAAACAGATACGCAGTATTTT. Supplemented by reference TRBV7-2 and TRBJ2-3, the full variable domain reads GAGVSQSPSNKVTEKGKDVELRCDPISGHTALYWYRQSLGQGLEFLIYFQGNSAPDKSGLPSDRFSAERTGGSVSTLTIQRTQQEDSAVYLCASSLLGQTDTQYFGPGTRLTVL.

The J gene is TRBJ1-2, the V gene TRBV29-1; D unresolved. CDR1 is SQVTM, CDR2 ANQGSEA, per germline. Trimming cost V 7 bases and J 2 bases, with 8 bases left between them. This CDR3 has 11 amino acids. DNA for the CDR3: TGCAGCGCGACGGACAACTATGGCTACACCTTC. Residues: CSATDNYGYTF.

This clonotype was observed once. The chain employs TRBV20-1 and TRBJ2-3; D is perhaps TRBD1 (5 bases). Germline V gives CDR1 DFQATT, CDR2 SNEGSKA (reference sequence). V lost 0 bases, J lost 1 base, and 14 bases lay in between. CDR3 length equals 16 residues. The CDR3: CSARDGAEIGTDTQYF. CDR3 bases: TGCAGTGCTAGAGATGGGGCGGAGATTGGCACAGATACGCAGTATTTT.

Concerning this clonotype itself: Germline is not matched at one junction end, which may reflect a read error. This chain joins TRBV25-1 and TRBJ2-2; D unresolved. The CDR3 sequence is 16 residues long. From germline, CDR1 is MGHDK and CDR2 SYGVNS. The CDR3 here is CTSSLTQSLNTGELFF. For the CDR3, the DNA is TGTACCAGCAGTTTAACTCAGTCGCTGAACACCGGGGAGCTGTTTTTT. The variable domain in full, with the rest retrieved from reference TRBV25-1 and TRBJ2-2, is EADIYQTPRYLVIGTGKKITLECSQTMGHDKMYWYQQDPGMELHLIHYSYGVNSTEKGDLSSESTVSRIRTEHFPLTLESARPSHTSQYLCTSSLTQSLNTGELFFGEGSRLTVL.

This clonotype was observed many times. The gene calls are TRBV5-1 and TRBJ2-7; TRBD2 agrees at 14 bases. The J segment lost 6 bases and the V segment lost 1 base, leaving 9 bases of the junction unmatched. This CDR3 has 17 residues. Germline CDR1 SGHRS, CDR2 YFSETQ. The CDR3 DNA is TGCGCCAGCAGCTTGTCCCCGGGACTAGCGGGAGTTGTCGAGCAGTACTTC. Protein: CASSLSPGLAGVVEQYF.

The rearrangement links TRBV20-1 to TRBJ2-7; 7 bases are shared with TRBD1. CDR1 and CDR2 from the germline V gene are DFQATT and SNEGSKA (reference sequence). This CDR3 comprises 14 residues. V lost 4 bases to trimming and J lost 6 bases; unmatched junction nucleotides: 12. Written as DNA, the CDR3 is TGCAGTGCTAAATTTGCAGGGGGAACCTGCGAGCAGTACTTC. It specifies CSAKFAGGTCEQYF.

In regard to this clonotype: This may be a read error, as it is one base from a much larger clone. The V gene is TRBV7-6, the J gene TRBJ2-5, with 11 bases that match TRBD2. J was trimmed by 5 bases and V by 1 base; bases with no gene match: 12. The germline gives CDR1 SGHVS, CDR2 FNYEAQ. The CDR3 sequence is 18 residues long. CDR3 amino acids: CASSLVATSGMMGETQYF. The CDR3 DNA is TGTGCCAGCAGCTTAGTAGCGACTAGCGGGATGATGGGGGAGACCCAGTACTTC. Full variable domain (rest looked up from reference TRBV7-6 and TRBJ2-5): GAGVSQSPRYKVTKRGQDVALRCDPISGHVSLYWYRQALGQGPEFLTYFNYEAQQDKSGLPNDRFSAERPEGSISTLTIQRTEQRDSAMYRCASSLVATSGMMGETQYFGPGTRLLVL.